This TCR beta chain was recorded in a study of blood T cell repertoires in COVID-19. The CDR3 runs to 14 residues. V lost 1 base to trimming and J lost 7 bases, with 8 bases between them. CDR1 is LGHNA and CDR2 is YSLEER in the germline V gene. Per the study methods: Nucleated cell number was recorded as an estimate derived from reference gene primer amplification. TCRdb keeps only in-frame clones here, not all; method: immunoSEQ multiplex PCR. Clone size and V and J calls were adopted from that table, with D and trimming inferred from the DNA. The sample includes a few hundred thousand clones, 90% of them seen just once.

The chain has TRBV4-3 and TRBJ1-6; D remains unclear. The origin of this receptor is a woman aged 55 to 70 with COVID-19, enrolled during active disease. Sequencing was performed on peripheral blood. In nucleotides, the CDR3 is TGCGCCAGCAGCCAAGGCCACTTAAATTCACCCCTCCACTTT. Protein sequence: CASSQGHLNSPLHF.